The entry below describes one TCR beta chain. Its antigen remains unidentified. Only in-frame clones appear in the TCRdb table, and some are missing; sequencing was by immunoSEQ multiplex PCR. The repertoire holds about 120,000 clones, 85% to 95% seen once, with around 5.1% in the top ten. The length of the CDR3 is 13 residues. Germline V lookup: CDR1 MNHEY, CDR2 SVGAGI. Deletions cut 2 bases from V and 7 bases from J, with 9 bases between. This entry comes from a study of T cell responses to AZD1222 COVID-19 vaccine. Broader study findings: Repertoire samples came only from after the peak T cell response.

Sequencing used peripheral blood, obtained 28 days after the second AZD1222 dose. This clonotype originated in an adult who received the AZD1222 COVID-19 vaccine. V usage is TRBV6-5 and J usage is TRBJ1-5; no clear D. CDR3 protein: CASSYTELQPQHF. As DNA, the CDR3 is TGTGCCAGCAGTTACACCGAGTTGCAGCCCCAGCATTTT.